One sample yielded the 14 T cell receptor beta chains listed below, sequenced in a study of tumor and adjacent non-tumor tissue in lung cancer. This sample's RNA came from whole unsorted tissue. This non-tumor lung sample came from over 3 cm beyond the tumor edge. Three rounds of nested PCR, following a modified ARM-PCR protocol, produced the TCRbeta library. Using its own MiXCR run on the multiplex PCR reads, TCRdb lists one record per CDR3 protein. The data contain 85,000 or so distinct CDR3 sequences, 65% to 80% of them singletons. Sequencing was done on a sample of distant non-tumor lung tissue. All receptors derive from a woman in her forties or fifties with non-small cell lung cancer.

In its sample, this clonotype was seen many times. The CDR3 DNA sequence: TGTGCCAGCAGTTACTTATCTAGCGGGACTAGCACAGATACGCAGTATTTT. It yields the protein CASSYLSSGTSTDTQYF. This rearrangement joins TRBV6-2 or TRBV6-3 to TRBJ2-3; 9 bases line up with TRBD2. V shed 1 base, J shed 0 bases, and the junction held 5 bases outside the gene matches. Germline V CDR1 and CDR2: MNHEY, SVGEGT. The CDR3 contains 17 residues.

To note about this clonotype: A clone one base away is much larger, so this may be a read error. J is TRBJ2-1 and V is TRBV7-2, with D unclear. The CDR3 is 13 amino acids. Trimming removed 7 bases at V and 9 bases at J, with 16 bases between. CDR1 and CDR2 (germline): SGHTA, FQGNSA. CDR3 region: CASIPTILAEQFF. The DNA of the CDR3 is TGTGCCAGCATCCCTACCATTCTTGCTGAGCAGTTCTTC.

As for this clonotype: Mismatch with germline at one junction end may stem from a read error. CDR3 sequence reads: CSARTPGTEGASVLIF. The DNA of the CDR3 is TGCAGTGCTAGAACTCCCGGGACAGAGGGGGCCAGCGTCCTGATTTTC. The V call is TRBV20-1, the J call TRBJ2-6; 7 positions match TRBD1. The germline CDR1 and CDR2 sequences are DFQATT and SNEGSKA (reference sequence). The CDR3 length is 16 residues.

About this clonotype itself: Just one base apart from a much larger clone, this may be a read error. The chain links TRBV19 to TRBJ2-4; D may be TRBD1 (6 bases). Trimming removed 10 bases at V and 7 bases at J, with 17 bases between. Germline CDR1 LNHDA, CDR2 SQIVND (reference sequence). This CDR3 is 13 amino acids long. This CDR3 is CAIINRDGNIQYF. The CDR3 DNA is TGTGCCATTATAAACAGGGATGGGAACATTCAGTACTTC.

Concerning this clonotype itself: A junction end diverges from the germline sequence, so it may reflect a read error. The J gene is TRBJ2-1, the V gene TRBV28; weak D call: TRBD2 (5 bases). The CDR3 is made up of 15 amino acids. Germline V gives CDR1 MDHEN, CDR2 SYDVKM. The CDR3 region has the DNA TGTACCAGCAGTACCCCCAGCGGAATCTACAATGAACAGTTCTTC. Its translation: CTSSTPSGIYNEQFF.

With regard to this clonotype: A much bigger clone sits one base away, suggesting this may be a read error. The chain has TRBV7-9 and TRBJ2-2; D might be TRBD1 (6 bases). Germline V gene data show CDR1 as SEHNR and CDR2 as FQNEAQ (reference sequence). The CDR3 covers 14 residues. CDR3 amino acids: CANSVQGNTGELFF. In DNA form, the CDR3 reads TGTGCCAACAGCGTACAGGGGAACACCGGGGAGCTGTTTTTT.

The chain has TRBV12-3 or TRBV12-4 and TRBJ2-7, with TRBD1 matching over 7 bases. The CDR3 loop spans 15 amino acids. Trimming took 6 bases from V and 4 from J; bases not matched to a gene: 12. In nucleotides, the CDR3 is TGTGCCAGCAGAAGAAGCCCGGGACAGAATTACGAGCAGTACTTC. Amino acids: CASRRSPGQNYEQYF.

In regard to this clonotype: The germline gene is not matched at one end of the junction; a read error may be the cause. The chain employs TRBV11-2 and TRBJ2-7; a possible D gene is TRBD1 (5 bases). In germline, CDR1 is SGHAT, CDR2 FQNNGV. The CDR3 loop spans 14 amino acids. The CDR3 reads CASSMTDNAYEQYF. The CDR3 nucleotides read TGTGCCAGCAGCATGACGGACAATGCCTACGAACAGTACTTC.

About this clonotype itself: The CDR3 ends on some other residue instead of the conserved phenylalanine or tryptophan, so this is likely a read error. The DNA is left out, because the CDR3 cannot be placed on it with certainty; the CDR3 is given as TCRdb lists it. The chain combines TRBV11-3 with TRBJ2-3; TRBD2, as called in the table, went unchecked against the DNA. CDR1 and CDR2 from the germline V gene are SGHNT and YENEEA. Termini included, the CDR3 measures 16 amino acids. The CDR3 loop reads CTSSSLAGGRGDTQCL.

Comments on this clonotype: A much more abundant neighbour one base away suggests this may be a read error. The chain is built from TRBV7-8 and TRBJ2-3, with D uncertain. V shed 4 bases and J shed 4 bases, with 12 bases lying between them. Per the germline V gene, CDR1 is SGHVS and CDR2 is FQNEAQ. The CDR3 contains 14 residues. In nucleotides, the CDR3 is TGTGCCAGCAGCTATGAGGTTGGGGCAGATACGCAGTATTTT. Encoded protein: CASSYEVGADTQYF.

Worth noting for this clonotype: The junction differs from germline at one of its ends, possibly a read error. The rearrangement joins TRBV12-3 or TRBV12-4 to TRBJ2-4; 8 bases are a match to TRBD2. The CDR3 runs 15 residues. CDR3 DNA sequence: TGTGCTAGCAGTTTCTGTCGGGAGGGCCGGGACATTCAGTACTTC. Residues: CASSFCREGRDIQYF.

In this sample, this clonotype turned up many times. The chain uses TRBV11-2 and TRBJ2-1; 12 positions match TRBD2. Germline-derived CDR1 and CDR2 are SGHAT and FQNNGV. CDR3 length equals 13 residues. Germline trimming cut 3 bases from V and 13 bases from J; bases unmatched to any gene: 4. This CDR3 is CASSLETSGRQFF. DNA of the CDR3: TGTGCCAGCAGCTTGGAGACTAGCGGGAGACAGTTCTTC.

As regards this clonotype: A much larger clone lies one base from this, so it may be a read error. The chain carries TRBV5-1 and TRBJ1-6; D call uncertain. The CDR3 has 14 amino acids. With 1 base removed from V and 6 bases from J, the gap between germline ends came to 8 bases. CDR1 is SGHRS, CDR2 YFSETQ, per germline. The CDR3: CASSLWKSNSPLHF. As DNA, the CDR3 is TGCGCCAGCAGCTTGTGGAAGTCTAATTCACCCCTCCACTTT.

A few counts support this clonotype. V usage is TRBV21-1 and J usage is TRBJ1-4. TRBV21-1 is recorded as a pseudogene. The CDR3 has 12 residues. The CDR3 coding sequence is TGTGCCAGCAGCAAAGGCAGGGAAAAACTGTTTTTT. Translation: CASSKGREKLFF.